This T cell receptor beta chain came from a study of Ad26.COV2.S vaccination and SARS-CoV-2 variants. Overall study results and limits: Recipients of either vaccine or placebo displayed similar breadth of non-spike TCRs.

With regard to this clone: Its matching antigen is unknown.

Repertoires were generated with immunoSEQ multiplex PCR, while TCRdb's copy carries only in-frame clones and drops some. The sample includes around 170,000 clones, approximately 88% of them seen just once. The germline V gene has CDR1 MNHEY and CDR2 SVGAGI. CDR3 length equals 13 residues. With 2 bases removed from V and 5 bases from J, the gap between germline ends came to 8 bases. The sequencing here drew on peripheral blood, taken after recovery from COVID-19. This sequence joins TRBV6-5 and TRBJ2-3; D is undetermined. This sequence was found in a human donor who had recovered from COVID-19. The chain's CDR3 is CASSYMGGDTQYF. In DNA, the CDR3 is TGTGCCAGCAGTTACATGGGCGGAGATACGCAGTATTTT.